The clone carrying this T cell receptor (beta chain) turned up a few times. Its matching antigen is unknown. This sample is drawn from a study of T cells in Graves' hyperthyroidism and ophthalmopathy. Study-level results: Most expanded thyroid clonotypes above 0.001 recurred in blood. Ophthalmopathy was separated from stable hyperthyroidism by a 13 V-J model.

The CDR3 regions of TCR beta were amplified from RNA transcripts. TCR CDR3 regions were first amplified by RT-PCR with HTBI primers. Each CDR3 protein is one row after TCRdb ran MiXCR on the multiplex PCR reads. The sample lists over 300,000 distinct CDR3 sequences, roughly 15% occurring once. CDR1 MNHNS and CDR2 SASEGT come from the germline V gene. This CDR3 is 16 amino acids long. Trimming at V came to 6 bases and at J to 4 bases, leaving 8 bases not matched to a gene. Duration under 3 months, a NOSPECS grade of at least 4, and a Clinical Activity Score of at least 3 characterized the ophthalmopathy patients.

The genes are TRBV6-1 and TRBJ2-1; 11 positions agree with TRBD2. The sequenced sample consisted of blood. This TCR derives from a woman aged 40-49 years with Graves' ophthalmopathy. CDR3 amino acids: CASRGRLAGTYNEQFF. DNA of the CDR3: TGTGCCAGCAGGGGTCGACTAGCGGGGACTTACAATGAGCAGTTCTTC.